Listed here are 10 T cell receptor beta chains from one sample, sequenced in a study of blood T cells in healthy people across ages. A sample-barcoded 5' primer and a J-beta primer mix were used in a second PCR of roughly 7 to 11 cycles. Each CDR3 protein gets one entry after TCRdb re-called the 5' RACE reads with MiXCR. The sample contains about 1.6 million distinct CDR3 sequences, about 35% of which appear only once. The specimen sequenced was blood. These receptors all come from a woman aged 25 to 39 in good health.

The chain carries TRBV9 and TRBJ2-7; 7 nucleotides agree with TRBD1. Germline loops: CDR1 SGDLS, CDR2 YYNGEE. V was clipped by 1 base and J by 2 bases; unmatched bases: 3. The CDR3 consists of 14 residues. Here the CDR3 DNA reads TGTGCCAGCAGCGTACCGGGACAGCCCTACGAGCAGTACTTC. Amino acid sequence: CASSVPGQPYEQYF. The full variable domain, completed using reference TRBV9 and TRBJ2-7, is DSGVTQTPKHLITATGQRVTLRCSPRSGDLSVYWYQQSLDQGLQFLIQYYNGEERAKGNILERFSAQQFPDLHSELNLSSLELGDSALYFCASSVPGQPYEQYFGPGTRLTVT.

A few counts support this clonotype. The genes are TRBV5-6 and TRBJ1-4, with 7 bases that match TRBD1. V shed 1 base, J shed 13 bases, and the junction held 16 bases outside the gene matches. The CDR3 totals 16 residues. Germline V gene lookup returns CDR1 SGHDT and CDR2 YYEEEE. The CDR3 DNA reads as TGTGCCAGCAGCTTGCGAGAACAGGGGCACGCAGGGAGACTGTTTTTT. It yields the protein CASSLREQGHAGRLFF.

This clonotype was observed a few times. This chain links TRBV5-1 with TRBJ2-3; TRBD2 agrees at 8 bases. The length of the CDR3 is 16 residues. Germline V gene lookup returns CDR1 SGHRS and CDR2 YFSETQ. The ends lost 0 bases at V and 6 bases at J; junction bases unmatched: 9. Written as DNA, the CDR3 is TGCGCCAGCAGCTTGGCCCTCGTAGCGGGATTGGATACGCAGTATTTT. This encodes CASSLALVAGLDTQYF.

The chain uses TRBV6-6 and TRBJ1-6; D gene ambiguous. V lost 6 bases to trimming and J lost 8 bases, with 23 bases between them. Germline V gene data show CDR1 as MNHNY and CDR2 as SVGAGI (reference sequence). This CDR3 region has 17 residues. The CDR3 protein is CASRPGSPGRTHSPLHF. DNA for the CDR3: TGTGCCAGCAGGCCAGGCTCCCCCGGACGGACTCATTCACCCCTCCACTTT.

This clonotype has a handful of counts. This chain connects TRBV9 to TRBJ2-1; 8 nucleotides align to TRBD2. The V and J ends lost 0 bases and 8 bases, in that order; junction bases with no gene match: 4. This CDR3 is built from 14 residues. Germline V gene lookup returns CDR1 SGDLS and CDR2 YYNGEE. DNA of the CDR3: TGTGCCAGCAGCGTAGGGAGCGGGAGTGATGAGCAGTTCTTC. It codes for CASSVGSGSDEQFF.

This clonotype has a handful of counts. The genes are TRBV2 and TRBJ2-7; perhaps D is TRBD1 or TRBD2 (6 bases each). With 7 bases removed from V and 8 bases from J, the gap between germline ends came to 18 bases. Germline V gene sequence: CDR1 SNHLY, CDR2 FYNNEI. This CDR3 is 13 amino acids long. The CDR3 sequence is CASTGEAGEQQYF. CDR3 in DNA: TGTGCCAGCACCGGGGAGGCAGGGGAACAGCAGTACTTC.

The rearrangement links TRBV5-6 to TRBJ2-3, with 8 bases aligning to TRBD1. The germline gives CDR1 SGHDT, CDR2 YYEEEE. After removal of 7 bases from V and 0 bases from J, the junction contained 7 bases not matched to a gene. CDR3 length equals 15 residues. The CDR3 coding sequence is TGTGCCAGCGGCTCGACAGGGGCCAGCACAGATACGCAGTATTTT. This sequence encodes CASGSTGASTDTQYF.

The J gene is TRBJ2-1, the V gene TRBV4-2; 9 bases map to TRBD2. The CDR3 consists of 18 residues. Germline V CDR1 and CDR2: LGHNA, YNFKEQ. Losses at the gene ends were 2 bases for V and 2 bases for J; bases not matched to a gene: 10. The CDR3 spells CASSQTGTSSATYNEQFF. Written as DNA, the CDR3 is TGTGCCAGCAGCCAAACCGGGACTAGCTCGGCGACCTACAATGAGCAGTTCTTC.

This clonotype was seen more than once but under ten times. The chain recombines TRBV20-1 with TRBJ2-1; D is perhaps TRBD1 (6 bases). Trimming stripped 0 bases from V and 3 bases from J, with 24 bases between. This CDR3 is built from 19 residues. In germline, CDR1 is DFQATT, CDR2 SNEGSKA (reference sequence). CDR3 DNA sequence: TGCAGTGCTAGAGAACGTCGTCAGGGGATCGCCCTAAACTACAATGAGCAGTTCTTC. It specifies CSARERRQGIALNYNEQFF.

In this sample, this clonotype turned up a few times. V gene TRBV20-1 combines with J gene TRBJ1-2; the D gene is possibly TRBD1 (5 bases). The germline CDR1 and CDR2 sequences are DFQATT and SNEGSKA (reference sequence). V was shortened by 0 bases and J by 3 bases, with 11 bases between the two germline ends. This CDR3 spans 14 amino acids. The CDR3 DNA reads TGCAGTGCTAGAGATTCGAGGGGCGACTATGGCTACACCTTC. Translating it yields CSARDSRGDYGYTF.